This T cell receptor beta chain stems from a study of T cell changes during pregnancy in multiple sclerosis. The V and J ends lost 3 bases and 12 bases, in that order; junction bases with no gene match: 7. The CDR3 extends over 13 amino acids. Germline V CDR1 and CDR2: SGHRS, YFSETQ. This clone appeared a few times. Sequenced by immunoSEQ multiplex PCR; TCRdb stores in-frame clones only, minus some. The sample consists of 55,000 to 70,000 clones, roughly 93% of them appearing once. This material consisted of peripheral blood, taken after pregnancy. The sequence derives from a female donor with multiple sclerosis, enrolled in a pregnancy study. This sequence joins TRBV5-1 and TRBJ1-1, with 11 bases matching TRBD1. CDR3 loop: CASSSEGQGASFF. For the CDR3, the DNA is TGCGCCAGCAGCTCGGAAGGACAGGGGGCATCTTTCTTT.